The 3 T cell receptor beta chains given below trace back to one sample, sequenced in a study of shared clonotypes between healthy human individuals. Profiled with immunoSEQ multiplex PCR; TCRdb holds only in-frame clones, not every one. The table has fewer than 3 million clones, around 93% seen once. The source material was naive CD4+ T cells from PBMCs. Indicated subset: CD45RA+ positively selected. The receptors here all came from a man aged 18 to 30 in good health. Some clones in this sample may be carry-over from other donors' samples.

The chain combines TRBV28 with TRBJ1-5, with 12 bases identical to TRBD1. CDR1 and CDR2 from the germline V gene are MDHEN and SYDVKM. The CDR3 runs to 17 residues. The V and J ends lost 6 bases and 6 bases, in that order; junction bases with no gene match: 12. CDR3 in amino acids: CASSYVGGQGARQPQHF. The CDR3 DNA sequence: TGTGCCAGCAGCTACGTAGGGGGACAGGGGGCCCGTCAGCCCCAGCATTTT.

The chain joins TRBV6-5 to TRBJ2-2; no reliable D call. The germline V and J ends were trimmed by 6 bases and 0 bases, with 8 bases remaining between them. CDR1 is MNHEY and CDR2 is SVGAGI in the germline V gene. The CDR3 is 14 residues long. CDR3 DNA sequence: TGTGCCAGCAGGAGGCAGCCGAACACCGGGGAGCTGTTTTTT. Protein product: CASRRQPNTGELFF.

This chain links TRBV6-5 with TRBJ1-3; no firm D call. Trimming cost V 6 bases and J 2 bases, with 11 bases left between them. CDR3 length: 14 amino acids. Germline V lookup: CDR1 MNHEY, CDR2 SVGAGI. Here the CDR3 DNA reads TGTGCCAGCAGGGAGGGTTGGGCTGGAAACACCATATATTTT. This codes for CASREGWAGNTIYF.